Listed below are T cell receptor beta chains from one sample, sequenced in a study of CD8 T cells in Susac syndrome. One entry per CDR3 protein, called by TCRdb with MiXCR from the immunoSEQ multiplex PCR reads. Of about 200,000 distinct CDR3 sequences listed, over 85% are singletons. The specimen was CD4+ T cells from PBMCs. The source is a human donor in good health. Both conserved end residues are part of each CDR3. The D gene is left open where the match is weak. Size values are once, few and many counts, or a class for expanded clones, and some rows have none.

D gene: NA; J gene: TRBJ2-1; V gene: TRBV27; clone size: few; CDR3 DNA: TGTGCCAGCAGTTTACAGAGCTCCTACAATGAGCAGTTCTTC; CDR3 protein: CASSLQSSYNEQFF
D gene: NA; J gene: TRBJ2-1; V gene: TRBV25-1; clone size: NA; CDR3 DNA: TGTGCCAGCAGCAAACCCGCCTCCCGCTCCTACAATGAGCAGTTCTTC; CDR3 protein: CASSKPASRSYNEQFF
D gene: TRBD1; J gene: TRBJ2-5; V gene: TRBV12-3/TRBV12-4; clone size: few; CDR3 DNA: TGTGCCAGCAGCCCCGGGACAGGTCGAGAGACCCAGTACTTC; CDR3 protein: CASSPGTGRETQYF
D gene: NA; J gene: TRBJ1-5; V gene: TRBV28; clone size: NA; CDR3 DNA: TGTGCCAGCAGCTCTATCTCCGGTAGCAATCAGCCCCAGCATTTT; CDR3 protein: CASSSISGSNQPQHF
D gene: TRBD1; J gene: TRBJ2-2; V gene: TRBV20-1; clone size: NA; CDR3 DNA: TGCAGTGCTATTGGACAGGGGGCGAGCGGGGAGCTGTTTTTT; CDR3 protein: CSAIGQGASGELFF
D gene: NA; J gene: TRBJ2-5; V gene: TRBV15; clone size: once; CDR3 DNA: TGTGCCACCAGCAGGGCAGGGGGAGGCGTAGAGACCCAGTACTTC; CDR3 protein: CATSRAGGGVETQYF
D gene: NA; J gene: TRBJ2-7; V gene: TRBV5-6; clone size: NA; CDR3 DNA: TGTGCCAGCAGCTTGCCTAGAGTCTACGAGCAGTACTTC; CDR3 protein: CASSLPRVYEQYF
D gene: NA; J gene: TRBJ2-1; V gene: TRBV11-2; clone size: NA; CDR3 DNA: TGTGCCAGCAGCTTAGATCGGGCTATCCATGAGCAGTTCTTC; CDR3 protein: CASSLDRAIHEQFF
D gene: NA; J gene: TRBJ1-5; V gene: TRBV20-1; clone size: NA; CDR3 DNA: TGCAGTGCTAGCTCAACAGGGTATAGTCAGCCCCAGCATTTT; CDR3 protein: CSASSTGYSQPQHF
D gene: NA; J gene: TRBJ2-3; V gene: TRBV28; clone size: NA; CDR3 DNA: TGTGCCAGCATCCGAAGCCCCGATACGCAGTATTTT; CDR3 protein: CASIRSPDTQYF
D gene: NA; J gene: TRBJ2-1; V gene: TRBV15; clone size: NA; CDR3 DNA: TGTGCCACGAAAGGGGGATCCCGCTACAATGAGCAGTTCTTC; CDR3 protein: CATKGGSRYNEQFF
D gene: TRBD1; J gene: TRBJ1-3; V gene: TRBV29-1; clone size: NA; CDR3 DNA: TGCAGCGTTCTCCGAGACAGGGGGAGCTCTGGAAACACCATATATTTT; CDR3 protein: CSVLRDRGSSGNTIYF
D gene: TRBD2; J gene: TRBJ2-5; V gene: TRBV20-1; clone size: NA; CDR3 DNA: TGCAGTGCTAGAGATCCGACTAGCGGGGGGACAGAGACCCAGTACTTC; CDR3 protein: CSARDPTSGGTETQYF
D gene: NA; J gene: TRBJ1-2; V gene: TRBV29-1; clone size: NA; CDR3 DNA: TGCAGCGTTGCGAGGGTCACGGGCGCCGGCTACACCTTC; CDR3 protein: CSVARVTGAGYTF
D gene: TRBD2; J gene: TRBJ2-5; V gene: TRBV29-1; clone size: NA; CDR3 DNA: TGCAGCGTTCGGGACGGGAGGGAGAAGACCCAGTACTTC; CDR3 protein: CSVRDGREKTQYF
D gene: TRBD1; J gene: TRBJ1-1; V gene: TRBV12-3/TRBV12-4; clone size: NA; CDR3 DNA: TGTGCCAGCAGTACTAGGACAGGGGAAGGCACTGAAGCTTTCTTT; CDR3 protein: CASSTRTGEGTEAFF
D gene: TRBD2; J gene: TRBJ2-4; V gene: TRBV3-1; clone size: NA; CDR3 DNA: TGTGCCAGCAGCCAAATAAGGCGGGAGAGAAACATTCAGTACTTC; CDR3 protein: CASSQIRRERNIQYF
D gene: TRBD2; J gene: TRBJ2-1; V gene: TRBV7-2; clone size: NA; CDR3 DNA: TGTGCCAGCAGCTTAGCCCCGCGGGGGTGGAATGAGCAGTTCTTC; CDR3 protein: CASSLAPRGWNEQFF
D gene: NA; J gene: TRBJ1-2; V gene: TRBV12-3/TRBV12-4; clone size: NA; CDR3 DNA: TGTGCCAGCAGGGAGACAGGAGTATATGGCTACACCTTC; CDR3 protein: CASRETGVYGYTF
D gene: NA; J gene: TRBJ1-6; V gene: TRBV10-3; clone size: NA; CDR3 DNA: TGTGCCATCGTGGACAGCTATAATTCACCCCTCCACTTT; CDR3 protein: CAIVDSYNSPLHF
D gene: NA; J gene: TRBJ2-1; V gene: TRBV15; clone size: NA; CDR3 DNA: TGTGCCACCAGCAGGGCCAGCCGATACAATGAGCAGTTCTTC; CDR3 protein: CATSRASRYNEQFF
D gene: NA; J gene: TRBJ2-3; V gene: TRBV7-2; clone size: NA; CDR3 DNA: TGTGCCAGCAGCTTACTGGAGCTCGATACGCAGTATTTT; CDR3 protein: CASSLLELDTQYF